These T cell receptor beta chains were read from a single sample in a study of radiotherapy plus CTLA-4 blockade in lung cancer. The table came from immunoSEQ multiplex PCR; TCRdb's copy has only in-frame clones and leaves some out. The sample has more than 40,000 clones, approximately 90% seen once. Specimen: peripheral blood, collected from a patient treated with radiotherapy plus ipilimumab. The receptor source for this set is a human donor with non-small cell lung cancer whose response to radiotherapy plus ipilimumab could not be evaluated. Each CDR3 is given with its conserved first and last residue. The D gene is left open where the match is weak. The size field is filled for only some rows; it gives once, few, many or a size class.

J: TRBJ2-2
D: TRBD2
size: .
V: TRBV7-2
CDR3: CASSRRLAGNTGELFF
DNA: TGTGCCAGCAGCCGCAGACTAGCGGGGAACACCGGGGAGCTGTTTTTT

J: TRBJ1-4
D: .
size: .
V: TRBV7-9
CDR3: CASSLESSNPNEKLFF
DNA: TGTGCCAGCAGCTTAGAGTCCAGTAACCCTAATGAAAAACTGTTTTTT

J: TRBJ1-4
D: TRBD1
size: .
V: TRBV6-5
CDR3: CASSPQGAANEKLFF
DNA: TGTGCCAGCAGTCCCCAGGGGGCGGCTAATGAAAAACTGTTTTTT

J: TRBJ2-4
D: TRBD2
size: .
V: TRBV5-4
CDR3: CASSSAGGVLWDIQYF
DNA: TGTGCCAGCAGCTCAGCGGGAGGGGTCTTATGGGACATTCAGTACTTC

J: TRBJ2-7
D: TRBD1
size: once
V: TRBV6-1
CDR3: CASSAGGPYEQYF
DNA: TGTGCCAGCTCTGCAGGGGGACCCTACGAGCAGTACTTC

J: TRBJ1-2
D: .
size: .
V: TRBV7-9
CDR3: CASSLRPHSDRIVGYGYTF
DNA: TGTGCCAGCAGCTTAAGGCCCCACTCGGACAGAATAGTGGGTTATGGCTACACCTTC

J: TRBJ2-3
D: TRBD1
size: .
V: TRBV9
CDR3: CASSVGTGARTDTQYF
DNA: TGTGCCAGCAGCGTAGGGACAGGGGCTCGCACAGATACGCAGTATTTT

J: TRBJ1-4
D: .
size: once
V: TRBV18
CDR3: CASSPAAEKLFF
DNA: TGTGCCAGCTCACCGGCGGCGGAAAAACTGTTTTTT

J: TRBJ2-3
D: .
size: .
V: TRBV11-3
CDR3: CASSLDRGTDTQYF
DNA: TGTGCCAGCAGCTTAGACAGGGGCACAGATACGCAGTATTTT

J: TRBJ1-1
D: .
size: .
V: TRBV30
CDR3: CAWSLGGDTEAFF
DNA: TGTGCCTGGAGCTTGGGGGGGGACACTGAAGCTTTCTTT

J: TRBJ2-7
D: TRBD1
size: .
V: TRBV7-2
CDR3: CASSRQGPYEQYF
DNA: TGTGCCAGCAGCCGACAGGGACCCTACGAGCAGTACTTC

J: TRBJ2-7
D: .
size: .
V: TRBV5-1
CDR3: CASRGVDREQYF
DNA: TGCGCCAGCAGAGGGGTCGATCGCGAGCAGTACTTC

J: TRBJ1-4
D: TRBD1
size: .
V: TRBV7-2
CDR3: CASSPSRDRWATNEKLFF
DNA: TGTGCCAGCAGTCCCTCCCGGGACAGGTGGGCAACTAATGAAAAACTGTTTTTT

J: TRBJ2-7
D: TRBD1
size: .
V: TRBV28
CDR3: CASSLSGWRTGTYEQYF
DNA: TGTGCCAGCAGTTTATCGGGGTGGCGGACAGGGACCTACGAGCAGTACTTC

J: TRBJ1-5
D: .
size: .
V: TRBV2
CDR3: CASIPGVGTNQPQHF
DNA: TGTGCCAGCATCCCGGGGGTAGGGACCAATCAGCCCCAGCATTTT

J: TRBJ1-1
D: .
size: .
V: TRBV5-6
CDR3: CASIARGGVEAFF
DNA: TGTGCCAGCATCGCACGGGGGGGGGTCGAAGCTTTCTTT

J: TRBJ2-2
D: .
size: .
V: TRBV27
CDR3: CASKVGGGQVGELFF
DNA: TGTGCCAGCAAAGTGGGGGGGGGCCAGGTCGGGGAGCTGTTTTTT

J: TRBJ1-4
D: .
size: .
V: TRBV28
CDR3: CASSFRGTGGNEKLFF
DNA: TGTGCCAGCAGTTTCCGGGGAACGGGGGGGAATGAAAAACTGTTTTTT

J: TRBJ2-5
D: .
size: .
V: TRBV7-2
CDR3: CASSFLLAETQYF
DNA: TGTGCCAGCAGCTTTTTGCTAGCGGAGACCCAGTACTTC

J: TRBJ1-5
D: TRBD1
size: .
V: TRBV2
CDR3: CASRGDRGNQPQHF
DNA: TGTGCCAGCAGGGGGGACAGGGGAAATCAGCCCCAGCATTTT

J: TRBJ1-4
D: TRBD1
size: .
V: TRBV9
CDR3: CASSVTGTGGSRSNEKLFF
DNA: TGTGCCAGCAGCGTCACCGGGACAGGGGGGTCTCGGTCTAATGAAAAACTGTTTTTT

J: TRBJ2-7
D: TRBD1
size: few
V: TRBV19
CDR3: CASSITGTGGNEQYF
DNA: TGTGCCAGTAGTATCACCGGGACAGGGGGCAACGAGCAGTACTTC

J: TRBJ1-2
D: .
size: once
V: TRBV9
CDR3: CASSVASVGSGPPVGYTF
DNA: TGTGCCAGCAGCGTAGCTAGCGTGGGGTCCGGACCCCCAGTGGGCTACACCTTC

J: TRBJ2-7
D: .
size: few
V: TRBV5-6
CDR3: CASSFRGEQYF
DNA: TGTGCCAGCAGCTTTAGGGGCGAGCAGTACTTC

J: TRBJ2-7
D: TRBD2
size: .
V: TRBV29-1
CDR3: CSVSVGLAGAYEQYF
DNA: TGCAGCGTCTCGGTGGGCTTAGCGGGAGCCTACGAGCAGTACTTC

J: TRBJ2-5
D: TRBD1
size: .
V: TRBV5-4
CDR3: CASSLGAGQGGETQYF
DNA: TGTGCCAGCAGCTTGGGGGCGGGACAGGGGGGGGAGACCCAGTACTTC

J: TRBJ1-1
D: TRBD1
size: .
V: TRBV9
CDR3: CASSVDQDRMNTEAFF
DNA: TGTGCCAGCAGCGTAGACCAGGACAGGATGAACACTGAAGCTTTCTTT

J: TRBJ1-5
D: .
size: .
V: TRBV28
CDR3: CASRPREGWGNQPQHF
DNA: TGTGCCAGCAGACCTCGGGAGGGCTGGGGCAATCAGCCCCAGCATTTT

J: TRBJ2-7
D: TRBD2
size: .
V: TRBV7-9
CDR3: CASSLVELAGYEQYF
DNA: TGTGCCAGCAGCTTAGTAGAACTAGCGGGCTACGAGCAGTACTTC

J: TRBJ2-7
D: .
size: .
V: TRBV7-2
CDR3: CASRPAGGHEQYF
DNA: TGTGCCAGCAGGCCTGCCGGGGGTCACGAGCAGTACTTC

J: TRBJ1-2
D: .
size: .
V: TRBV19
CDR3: CASSPSTGPGYGYTF
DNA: TGTGCCAGTAGTCCGTCGACAGGCCCAGGGTATGGCTACACCTTC

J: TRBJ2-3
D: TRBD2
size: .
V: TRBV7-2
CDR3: CASSRRSGGAVVTDTQYF
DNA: TGTGCCAGCAGCCGTCGTAGCGGGGGGGCGGTTGTGACAGATACGCAGTATTTT

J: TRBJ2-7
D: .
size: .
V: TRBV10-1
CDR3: CASSEGIRSEQYF
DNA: TGCGCCAGCAGTGAGGGAATAAGAAGCGAGCAGTACTTC

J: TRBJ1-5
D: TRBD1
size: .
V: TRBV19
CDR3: CAPTGGRNQPQHF
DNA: TGTGCCCCGACAGGGGGACGAAATCAGCCCCAGCATTTT

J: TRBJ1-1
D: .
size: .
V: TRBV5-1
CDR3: CASTLGGGDTEAFF
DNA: TGCGCCAGCACTCTAGGGGGTGGGGACACTGAAGCTTTCTTT

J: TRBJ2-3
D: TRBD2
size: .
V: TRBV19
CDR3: CASSGGISSTDTQYF
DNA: TGTGCCAGTAGCGGGGGGATATCCAGCACAGATACGCAGTATTTT

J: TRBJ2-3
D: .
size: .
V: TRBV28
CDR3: CAGPLVTDTQYF
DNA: TGTGCCGGGCCCCTTGTGACAGATACGCAGTATTTT

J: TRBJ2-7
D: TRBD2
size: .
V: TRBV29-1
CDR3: CSVEDSGRSYEQYF
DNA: TGCAGCGTTGAAGATAGCGGGAGGTCCTACGAGCAGTACTTC

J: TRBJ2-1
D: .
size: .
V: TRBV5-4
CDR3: CASITSLNEQFF
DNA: TGTGCCAGCATCACTAGTCTCAATGAGCAGTTCTTC

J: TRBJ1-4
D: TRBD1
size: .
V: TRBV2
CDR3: CASSPTGGGKLFF
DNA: TGTGCCAGCAGCCCGACAGGGGGGGGTAAACTGTTTTTT

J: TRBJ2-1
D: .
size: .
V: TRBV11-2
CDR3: CASSARPTRDNEQFF
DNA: TGTGCCAGCAGCGCCCGACCCACCCGGGACAATGAGCAGTTCTTC

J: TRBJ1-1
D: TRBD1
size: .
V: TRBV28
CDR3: CATWWTGDLLRRAFF
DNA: TGTGCCACCTGGTGGACAGGGGACCTACTTAGAAGGGCTTTCTTT

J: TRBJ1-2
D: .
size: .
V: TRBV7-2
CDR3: CASSLAQGTGLGYGYTF
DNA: TGTGCCAGCAGCTTAGCCCAGGGGACGGGCTTAGGCTATGGCTACACCTTC

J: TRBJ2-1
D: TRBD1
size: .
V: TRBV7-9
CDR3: CASSSVRDRSYNEQFF
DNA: TGTGCCAGCAGCTCCGTCCGGGACAGAAGTTACAATGAGCAGTTCTTC

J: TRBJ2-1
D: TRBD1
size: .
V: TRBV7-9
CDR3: CASSSTGGSSYNEQFF
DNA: TGTGCCAGCAGTTCAACAGGGGGCTCTTCCTACAATGAGCAGTTCTTC

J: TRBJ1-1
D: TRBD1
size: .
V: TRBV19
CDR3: CASSINTGASEAFF
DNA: TGTGCCAGTAGTATAAATACAGGGGCGTCTGAAGCTTTCTTT

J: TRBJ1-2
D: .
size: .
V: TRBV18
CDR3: CASSPELYYGYTF
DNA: TGTGCCAGCTCACCTGAGCTTTACTATGGCTACACCTTC

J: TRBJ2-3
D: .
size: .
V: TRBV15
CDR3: CATSRDLQAVTDTQYF
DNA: TGTGCCACCAGCAGAGACCTACAAGCGGTCACAGATACGCAGTATTTT

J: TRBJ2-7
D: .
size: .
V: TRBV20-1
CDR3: CSASEPGSF
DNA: TGCAGTGCTAGTGAACCGGGGAGCTTC

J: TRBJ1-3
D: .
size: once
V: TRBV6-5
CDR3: CASSRLVAGNTIYF
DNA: TGTGCCAGCAGCCGACTAGTCGCTGGAAACACCATATATTTT

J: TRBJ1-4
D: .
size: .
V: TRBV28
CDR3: CASTSRGSLNEKLFF
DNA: TGTGCCAGCACTTCGCGGGGCTCGCTGAATGAAAAACTGTTTTTT

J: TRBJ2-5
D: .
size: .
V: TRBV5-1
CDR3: CASSLGVGGETQYF
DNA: TGCGCCAGCAGCTTGGGGGTAGGGGGAGAGACCCAGTACTTC

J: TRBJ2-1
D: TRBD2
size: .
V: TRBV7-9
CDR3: CASSLRKAGSSYNEQFF
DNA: TGTGCCAGCAGCTTACGAAAAGCGGGAAGCTCCTACAATGAGCAGTTCTTC